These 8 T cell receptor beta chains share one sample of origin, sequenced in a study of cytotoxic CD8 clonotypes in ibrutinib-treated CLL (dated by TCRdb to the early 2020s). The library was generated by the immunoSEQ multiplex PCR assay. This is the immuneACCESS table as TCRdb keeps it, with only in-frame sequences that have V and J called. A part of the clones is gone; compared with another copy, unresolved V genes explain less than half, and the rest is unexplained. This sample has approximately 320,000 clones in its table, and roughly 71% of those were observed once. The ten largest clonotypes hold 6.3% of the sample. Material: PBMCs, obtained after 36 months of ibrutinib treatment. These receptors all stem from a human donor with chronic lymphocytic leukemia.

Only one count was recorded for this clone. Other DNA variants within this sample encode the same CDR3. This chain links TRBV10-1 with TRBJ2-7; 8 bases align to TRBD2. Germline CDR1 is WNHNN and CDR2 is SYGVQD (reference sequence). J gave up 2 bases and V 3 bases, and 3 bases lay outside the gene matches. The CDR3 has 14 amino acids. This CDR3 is CASSDGGGTYEQYF. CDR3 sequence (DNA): TGCGCCAGCAGTGACGGGGGGGGTACCTACGAGCAGTACTTC.

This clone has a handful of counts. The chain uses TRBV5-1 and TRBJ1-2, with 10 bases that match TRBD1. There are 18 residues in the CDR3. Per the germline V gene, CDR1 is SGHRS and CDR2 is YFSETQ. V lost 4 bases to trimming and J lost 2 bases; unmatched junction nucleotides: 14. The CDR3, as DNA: TGCGCCAGCAGCAGGTCGGGACAGGGGTTTCAGATAAACTATGGCTACACCTTC. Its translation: CASSRSGQGFQINYGYTF.

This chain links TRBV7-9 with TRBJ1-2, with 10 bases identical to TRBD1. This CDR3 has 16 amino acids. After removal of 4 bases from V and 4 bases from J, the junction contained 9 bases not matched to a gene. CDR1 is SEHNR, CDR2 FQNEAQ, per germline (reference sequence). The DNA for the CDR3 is TGTGCCAGCAGCTCTATAGGACAGGGGGTGGGCTATGGCTACACCTTC. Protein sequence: CASSSIGQGVGYGYTF. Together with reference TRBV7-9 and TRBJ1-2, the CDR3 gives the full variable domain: DTGVSQNPRHKITKRGQNVTFRCDPISEHNRLYWYRQTLGQGPEFLTYFQNEAQLEKSRLLSDRFSAERPKGSFSTLEIQRTEQGDSAMYLCASSSIGQGVGYGYTFGSGTRLTVV.

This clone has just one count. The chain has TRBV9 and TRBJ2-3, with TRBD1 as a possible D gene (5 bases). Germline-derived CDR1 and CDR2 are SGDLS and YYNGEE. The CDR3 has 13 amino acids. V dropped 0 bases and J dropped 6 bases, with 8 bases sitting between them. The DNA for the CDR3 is TGTGCCAGCAGCGTAGTTGACAGTGATACGCAGTATTTT. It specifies CASSVVDSDTQYF.

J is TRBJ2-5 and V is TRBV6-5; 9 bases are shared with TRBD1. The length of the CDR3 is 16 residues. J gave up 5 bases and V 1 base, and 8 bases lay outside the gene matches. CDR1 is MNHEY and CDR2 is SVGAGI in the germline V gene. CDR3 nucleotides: TGTGCCAGCAGTTACTTCCGGACAGGGGCTACGGAGACCCAGTACTTC. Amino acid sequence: CASSYFRTGATETQYF.

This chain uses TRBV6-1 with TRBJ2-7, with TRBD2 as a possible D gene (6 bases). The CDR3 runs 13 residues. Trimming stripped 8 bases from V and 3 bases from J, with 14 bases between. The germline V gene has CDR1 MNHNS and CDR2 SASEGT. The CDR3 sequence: CASGAGLYYEQYF. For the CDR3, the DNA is TGTGCCAGCGGGGCTGGACTATACTACGAGCAGTACTTC.

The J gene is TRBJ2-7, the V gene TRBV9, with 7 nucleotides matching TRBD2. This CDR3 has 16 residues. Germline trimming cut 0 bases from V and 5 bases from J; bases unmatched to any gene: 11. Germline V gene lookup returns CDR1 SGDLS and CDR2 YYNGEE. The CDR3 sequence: CASSVVECGSCHEQYF. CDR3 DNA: TGTGCCAGCAGCGTAGTGGAATGCGGGAGTTGTCACGAGCAGTACTTC.

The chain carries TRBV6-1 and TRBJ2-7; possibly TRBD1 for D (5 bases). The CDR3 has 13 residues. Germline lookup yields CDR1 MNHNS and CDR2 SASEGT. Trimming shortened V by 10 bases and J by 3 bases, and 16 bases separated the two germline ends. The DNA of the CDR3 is TGTGCCATTCAGACAGTTACGCTCTACGAGCAGTACTTC. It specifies CAIQTVTLYEQYF.